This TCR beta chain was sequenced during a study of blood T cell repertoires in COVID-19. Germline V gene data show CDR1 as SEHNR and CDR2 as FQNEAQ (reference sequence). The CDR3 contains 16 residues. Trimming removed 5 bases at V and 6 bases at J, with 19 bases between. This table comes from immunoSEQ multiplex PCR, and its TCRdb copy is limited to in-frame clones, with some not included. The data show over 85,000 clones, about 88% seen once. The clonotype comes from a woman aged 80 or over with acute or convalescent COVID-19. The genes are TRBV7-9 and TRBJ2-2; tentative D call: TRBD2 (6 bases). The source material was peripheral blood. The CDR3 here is CASSPVGGADPGELFF. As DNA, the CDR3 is TGTGCCAGCAGCCCAGTCGGCGGGGCGGACCCCGGGGAGCTGTTTTTT.